The rows below give T cell receptor beta chains drawn from one sample of a study of T-cell memory formation after mild COVID-19. One entry per CDR3 protein, called by TCRdb with MiXCR from the 5' RACE reads. The sample carries around 300,000 distinct CDR3 sequences, approximately 19% recorded once. Sequencing was done on a sample of PBMCs or a T cell subset sorted from them (not recorded which). The receptors were gathered from a young man who had mild COVID-19 (a few samples of this study predate the infection). Cell type and time point are not known. CDR3s include the opening cysteine and the closing phenylalanine or tryptophan. Fields, in order: J gene, clone size, D gene, V gene, CDR3 protein, CDR3 DNA. A D gene is named only where the DNA matches it firmly. Expanded clones are given a class, and other clones once, few, many or no size at all.

TRBJ1-5 | . | TRBD1 | TRBV5-1 | CASSETPRTGGNQPQHF | TGCGCCAGCAGCGAGACACCTCGGACAGGGGGCAATCAGCCCCAGCATTTT
TRBJ1-5 | few | . | TRBV12-3/TRBV12-4 | CASSLTLNSNQPQHF | TGTGCCAGCAGTTTAACATTGAATAGCAATCAGCCCCAGCATTTT
TRBJ2-5 | . | . | TRBV6-2/TRBV6-3 | CASSYSPTRDAWGETQYF | TGTGCCAGCAGTTACTCGCCAACTCGGGACGCCTGGGGAGAGACCCAGTACTTC
TRBJ2-3 | few | . | TRBV6-4 | CASTRPPSTDTQYF | TGTGCCAGCACCAGACCCCCCAGCACAGATACGCAGTATTTT
TRBJ2-5 | . | . | TRBV5-1 | CASTLSTGRETQYF | TGCGCCAGCACTCTCTCGACAGGGAGGGAGACCCAGTACTTC
TRBJ2-1 | few | . | TRBV12-3/TRBV12-4 | CASRSGMQQFF | TGTGCCAGCCGGAGCGGTATGCAGCAGTTCTTC
TRBJ2-1 | many | . | TRBV7-2 | CASSRGYNEQFF | TGTGCCAGCAGCCGGGGGTACAATGAGCAGTTCTTC
TRBJ1-1 | . | TRBD1 | TRBV6-1 | CASSDGTASGSTEAFF | TGTGCCAGCAGTGATGGGACAGCCTCAGGTAGCACTGAAGCTTTCTTT
TRBJ2-5 | . | TRBD1 | TRBV7-9 | CASSSEDRQETQYF | TGTGCCAGCAGCTCGGAGGACAGGCAAGAGACCCAGTACTTC
TRBJ2-1 | . | . | TRBV29-1 | CSVINPGTEKSSYNEQFF | TGCAGCGTCATCAATCCCGGGACGGAGAAAAGCTCCTACAATGAGCAGTTCTTC
TRBJ1-5 | . | TRBD1 | TRBV7-6 | CASSPTGTGSQPQHF | TGTGCCAGCAGCCCCACGGGGACAGGGAGTCAGCCCCAGCATTTT
TRBJ2-2 | . | TRBD1 | TRBV11-2 | CASSAHRGLNTGELFF | TGTGCCAGCAGCGCCCACAGGGGGCTGAACACCGGGGAGCTGTTTTTT
TRBJ1-3 | few | . | TRBV12-3/TRBV12-4 | CASSSQGLDGNTIYF | TGTGCCAGCAGTTCCCAGGGCTTGGATGGAAACACCATATATTTT
TRBJ2-2 | . | . | TRBV10-3 | CAISESGQGNTGELFF | TGTGCCATCAGTGAGTCGGGGCAGGGGAACACCGGGGAGCTGTTTTTT
TRBJ1-5 | . | TRBD1 | TRBV20-1 | CSATTGVNQPQHF | TGCAGTGCAACGACAGGGGTAAATCAGCCCCAGCATTTT
TRBJ1-3 | few | . | TRBV5-1 | CASSLSTGPGNTIYF | TGCGCCAGCAGCTTATCAACAGGGCCTGGAAACACCATATATTTT
TRBJ1-1 | . | TRBD1 | TRBV7-9 | CASSSSTGTGNTEAFF | TGTGCCAGCAGCTCCTCTACCGGGACAGGGAACACTGAAGCTTTCTTT
TRBJ2-3 | few | . | TRBV11-2 | CASSPFGVSTDTQYF | TGTGCCAGCAGCCCCTTCGGCGTCAGCACAGATACGCAGTATTTT